This is a list of T cell receptor beta chains from one sample in a study of T-cell memory formation after mild COVID-19. TCRdb fed the 5' RACE reads into MiXCR, producing one record per CDR3 protein. The sample includes hundreds of thousands of distinct CDR3 sequences, roughly an eighth of them seen just once. The sequenced sample consisted of PBMCs or a T cell subset sorted from them (not recorded which). The source of these receptors is a man in his late teens or twenties who had mild COVID-19 (a few samples of this study predate the infection). Cell type and time point are not known. The CDR3 runs from the conserved cysteine through the conserved F or W.

J gene,V gene,CDR3 protein
TRBJ2-4,TRBV7-9,CASSLETGGWNIQYF
TRBJ1-2,TRBV29-1,CSVPGRGSSTYGYTF
TRBJ1-5,TRBV6-2/TRBV6-3,CASRGTGYQPQHF
TRBJ2-3,TRBV20-1,CSARVTGGGTGDTQYF
TRBJ2-3,TRBV6-5,CASRSFGGSDTQYF
TRBJ2-1,TRBV6-2/TRBV6-3,CASSYFGGAYNEQFF
TRBJ1-1,TRBV6-6,CASRPPDGEAFF
TRBJ2-1,TRBV29-1,CSVVGGGLYNEQFF
TRBJ2-7,TRBV7-2,CASSAGLAGGGEQYF
TRBJ1-1,TRBV15,CATSRVYQPNTEAFF
TRBJ2-5,TRBV6-2/TRBV6-3,CASSFGVAQYF
TRBJ2-3,TRBV4-1,CASSWPRSDTQYF
TRBJ2-2,TRBV10-1,CATQALANTGELFF
TRBJ2-5,TRBV9,CASSVSSLAGEETQYF
TRBJ1-5,TRBV6-5,CASSYSSPTSSDSNQPQHF
TRBJ2-2,TRBV5-1,CASSLVVGTGELFF
TRBJ2-5,TRBV6-2/TRBV6-3,CASSLDREVTQYF
TRBJ1-3,TRBV4-3,CASSQQPGNTIYF
TRBJ1-2,TRBV5-1,CASSGGFYGYTF
TRBJ2-2,TRBV24-1,CATSDRDRVNGELFF
TRBJ1-5,TRBV7-2,CASSFSQGLGQPQHF
TRBJ2-1,TRBV7-3,CASSLVGPASSYNEQFF
TRBJ2-1,TRBV11-2,CASSLGGAGGYNEQFF
TRBJ2-2,TRBV6-2/TRBV6-3,CASSYTMTGAGELFF
TRBJ2-3,TRBV6-1,CASLTPGTGVGNTQYF
TRBJ2-5,TRBV5-1,CASSLAGQGAETQYF
TRBJ2-3,TRBV7-2,CASSLALTSGGTDTQYF
TRBJ1-2,TRBV4-3,CASSRQGLPGQGDGYTF
TRBJ2-1,TRBV20-1,CSASRDSATYNEQFF
TRBJ1-1,TRBV18,CASSPAGAEAFF
TRBJ2-7,TRBV6-5,CASSPDPYEQYF
TRBJ2-2,TRBV5-1,CASSGDLLGGYTGELFF
TRBJ2-5,TRBV7-2,CASSLVPGLRQETQYF
TRBJ2-3,TRBV5-1,CASSLERGTQYF
TRBJ2-1,TRBV6-6,CASSYWRNLEDNEQFF
TRBJ2-5,TRBV7-2,CASSLAGTETQYF
TRBJ2-7,TRBV14,CASSHLGPSSYEQYF
TRBJ1-5,TRBV6-2/TRBV6-3,CASSFPGYEQPQHF
TRBJ2-5,TRBV7-2,CASSPPLAGGGRETQYF
TRBJ1-1,TRBV7-9,CASSLGDGLNTEAFF
TRBJ2-5,TRBV5-1,CASRQTEETQYF
TRBJ2-3,TRBV12-3/TRBV12-4,CASSYRRGGLTDTQYF
TRBJ2-1,TRBV6-5,CASKTQNNNEQFF
TRBJ2-6,TRBV7-3,CASRWTSSGANVLTF
TRBJ1-1,TRBV4-1,CASSQVGGSTEAFF
TRBJ2-5,TRBV9,CASTLGRGELQETQYF
TRBJ2-2,TRBV4-3,CASSQEGGLSTGELFF
TRBJ2-2,TRBV27,CASSFGGGGELFF
TRBJ2-5,TRBV7-2,CASSPGAFSGWYQETQYF
TRBJ2-1,TRBV2,CASSGLSGGHNEQFF
TRBJ1-5,TRBV7-2,CASSPGQVETQHF
TRBJ2-1,TRBV6-2/TRBV6-3,CATTTSSYNEQFF
TRBJ2-3,TRBV12-3/TRBV12-4,CASTYGGEGTDTQYF
TRBJ2-1,TRBV4-1,CASSQDFGGAYNEQFF